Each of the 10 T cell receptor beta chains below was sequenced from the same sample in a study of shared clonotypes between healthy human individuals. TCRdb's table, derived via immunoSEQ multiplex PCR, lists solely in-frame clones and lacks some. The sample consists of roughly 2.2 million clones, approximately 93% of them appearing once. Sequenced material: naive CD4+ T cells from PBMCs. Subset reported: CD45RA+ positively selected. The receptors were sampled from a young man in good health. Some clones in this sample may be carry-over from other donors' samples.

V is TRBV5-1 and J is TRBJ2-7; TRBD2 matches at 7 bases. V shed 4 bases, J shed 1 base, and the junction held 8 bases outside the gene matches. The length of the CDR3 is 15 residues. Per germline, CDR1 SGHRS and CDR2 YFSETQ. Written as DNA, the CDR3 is TGCGCCAGCAGCATGACCTCGGGGGGATCCTACGAGCAGTACTTC. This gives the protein CASSMTSGGSYEQYF.

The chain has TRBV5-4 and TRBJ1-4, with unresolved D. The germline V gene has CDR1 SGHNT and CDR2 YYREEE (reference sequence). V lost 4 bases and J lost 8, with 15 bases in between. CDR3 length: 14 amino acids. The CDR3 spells CASSQKLGDEKLFF. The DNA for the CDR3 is TGTGCCAGCAGCCAAAAACTAGGAGACGAAAAACTGTTTTTT.

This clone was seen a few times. CDR3 region: CASSEGQRLIPEAFF. CDR3 bases: TGTGCCAGCAGCGAGGGACAGAGGTTGATCCCTGAAGCTTTCTTT. The V and J genes are TRBV9 and TRBJ1-1, with 7 bases fitting TRBD1. The germline V gene encodes CDR1 SGDLS and CDR2 YYNGEE. Germline trimming cut 3 bases from V and 6 bases from J; bases unmatched to any gene: 11. The CDR3 consists of 15 residues.

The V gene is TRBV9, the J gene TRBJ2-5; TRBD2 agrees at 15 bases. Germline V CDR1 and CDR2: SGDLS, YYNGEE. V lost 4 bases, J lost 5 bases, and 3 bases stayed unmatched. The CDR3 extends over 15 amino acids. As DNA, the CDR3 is TGTGCCAGCAGCATGGGGACTAGCGGGAGGGAGACCCAGTACTTC. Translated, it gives CASSMGTSGRETQYF.

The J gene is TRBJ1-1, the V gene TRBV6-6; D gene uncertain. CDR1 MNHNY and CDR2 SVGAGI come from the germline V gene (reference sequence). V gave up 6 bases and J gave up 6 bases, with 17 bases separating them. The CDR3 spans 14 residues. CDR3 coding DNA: TGTGCCAGCAGACCCAGGACGTCGGAGGCTGAAGCTTTCTTT. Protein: CASRPRTSEAEAFF.

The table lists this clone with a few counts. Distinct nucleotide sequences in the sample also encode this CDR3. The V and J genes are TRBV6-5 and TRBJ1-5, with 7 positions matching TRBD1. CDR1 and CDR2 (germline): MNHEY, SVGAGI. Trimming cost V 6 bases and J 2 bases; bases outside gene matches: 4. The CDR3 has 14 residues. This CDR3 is CASSDRAGNQPQHF. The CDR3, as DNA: TGTGCCAGCAGCGACAGGGCGGGCAATCAGCCCCAGCATTTT.

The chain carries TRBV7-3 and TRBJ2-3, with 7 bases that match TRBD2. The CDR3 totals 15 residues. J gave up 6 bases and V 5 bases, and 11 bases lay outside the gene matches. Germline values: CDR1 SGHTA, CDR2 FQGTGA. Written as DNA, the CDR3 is TGTGCCAGCAGCACCTCTAGCGGTCCCTTTGATACGCAGTATTTT. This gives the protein CASSTSSGPFDTQYF.

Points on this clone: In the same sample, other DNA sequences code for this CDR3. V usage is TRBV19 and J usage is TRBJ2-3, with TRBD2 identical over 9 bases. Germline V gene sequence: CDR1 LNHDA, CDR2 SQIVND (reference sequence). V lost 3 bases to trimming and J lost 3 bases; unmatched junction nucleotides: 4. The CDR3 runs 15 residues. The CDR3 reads CASSIGLAGTDTQYF. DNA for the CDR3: TGTGCCAGTAGTATCGGCCTAGCGGGAACAGATACGCAGTATTTT.

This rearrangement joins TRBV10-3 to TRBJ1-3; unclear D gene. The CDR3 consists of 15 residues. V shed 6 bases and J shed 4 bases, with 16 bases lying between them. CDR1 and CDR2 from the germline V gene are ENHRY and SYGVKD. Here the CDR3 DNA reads TGTGCCATCAGGCCTTCGGACGGTTCGGGAAACACCATATATTTT. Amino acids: CAIRPSDGSGNTIYF.

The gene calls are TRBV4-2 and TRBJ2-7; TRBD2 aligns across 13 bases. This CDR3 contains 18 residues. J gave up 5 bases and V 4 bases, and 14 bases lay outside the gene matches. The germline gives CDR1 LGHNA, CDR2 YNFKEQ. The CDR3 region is CASSLTSSGLAGAHEQYF. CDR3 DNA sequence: TGTGCCAGCAGCCTCACCTCGTCCGGACTAGCGGGAGCCCACGAGCAGTACTTC.